This T cell receptor (beta chain) is drawn from a study of T-cell memory formation after mild COVID-19. This clonotype was seen a handful of times. In TCRdb, the 5' RACE reads were re-called with MiXCR into one record per CDR3 protein. The sample has fewer than 250,000 distinct CDR3 sequences, 15% seen once. The CDR3 contains 15 residues. Trimming removed 3 bases at V and 2 bases at J, with 11 bases between. Germline V gene sequence: CDR1 LGHDT, CDR2 YNNKEL (reference sequence). The TCR originated in an adult woman who had mild COVID-19 (a few samples of this study predate the infection). Cell type and time point are not known. The sample consisted of PBMCs or a T cell subset sorted from them (not recorded which). This sequence joins TRBV3-1 and TRBJ2-1; perhaps D is TRBD1 or TRBD2 (7 bases each). The CDR3 DNA sequence: TGTGCCAGCAGCCAGCAGGGGGGGACCTACAATGAGCAGTTCTTC. Its translation: CASSQQGGTYNEQFF.